Listed here are 13 T cell receptor beta chains from one sample, sequenced in a study of T cells after yellow fever vaccination. TCRdb re-derived calls from the 5' RACE reads in MiXCR, one entry per CDR3 protein. The sample carries roughly 60,000 distinct CDR3 sequences, approximately 7% recorded once. Material: CD8+ T cells sorted from PBMCs, obtained on the day of the first yellow fever vaccination. The receptor set was obtained from a man aged 18 to 29 who received the YFV17D yellow fever vaccine.

This clonotype was observed many times. This sequence joins TRBV21-1 and TRBJ2-7. TRBV21-1 corresponds to a pseudogene. The length of the CDR3 is 16 residues. Here the CDR3 DNA reads TGTGCCAGCAGCAAAGCGCGGGCAGGTTATTCCTACGAGCAGTACGTC. It specifies CASSKARAGYSYEQYV.

This chain uses TRBV11-1 with TRBJ2-1, with D possibly TRBD1 on 5 matching bases. The CDR3 is 16 residues long. In germline, CDR1 is SGHAT, CDR2 FQDESV (reference sequence). Trimming cost V 5 bases and J 8 bases, with 22 bases left between them. The CDR3 DNA reads as TGTGCCAGCAGCCAGCCCACAGGATCCCTTCGGGATGAGCAGTTCTTC. Translating gives CASSQPTGSLRDEQFF.

The gene calls are TRBV25-1 and TRBJ2-7; D possibly corresponds to TRBD2 (6 bases). The V end lost 1 base, the J end lost 3 bases, and 10 bases lay between the germline ends. Germline-derived CDR1 and CDR2 are MGHDK and SYGVNS. The CDR3 loop spans 14 amino acids. The CDR3 DNA is TGTGCCAGCAGTGAATTCGGGGGAAGCTACGAGCAGTACGTC. Encoded protein: CASSEFGGSYEQYV.

This clonotype has at least ten counts. CDR3 loop: CASSLLGGKLFF. The CDR3 bases are TGTGCCAGCAGTTTACTTGGAGGAAAACTGTTTTTT. This chain links TRBV27 with TRBJ1-4; D is undetermined. The CDR3 has 12 amino acids. CDR1 is MNHEY and CDR2 is SMNVEV in the germline V gene (reference sequence). The germline V and J ends were trimmed by 2 bases and 10 bases, with 8 bases remaining between them.

This clonotype occurred a few times. The chain carries TRBV29-1 and TRBJ2-3; the D is unclear. This CDR3 has 13 residues. Germline lookup yields CDR1 SQVTM and CDR2 ANQGSEA. V was clipped by 4 bases and J by 3 bases, with 11 bases between them. The CDR3, as DNA: TGCAGCGTTGTCAGCGTCGGGACAGATACGCAGTATTTT. Its translation: CSVVSVGTDTQYF.

This clonotype was picked up many times. This rearrangement joins TRBV10-3 to TRBJ2-7; D unclear. V lost 3 bases to trimming and J lost 1 base, with 1 base between them. The CDR3 has 11 residues. Per germline, CDR1 ENHRY and CDR2 SYGVKD. The CDR3 loop is CAISDSYEQYV. In DNA form, the CDR3 reads TGTGCCATCAGTGATTCCTACGAGCAGTACGTC.

This clonotype was seen ten or more times. This chain connects TRBV6-6 to TRBJ2-3; D ambiguous. The CDR3 spans 12 residues. Per germline, CDR1 MNHNY and CDR2 SVGAGI (reference sequence). Between the trimmed V and J ends, which lost 4 bases and 1 base, there was a span of 3 bases. For the CDR3, the DNA is TGTGCCAGCAGTTGGGGCACAGATACGCAGTATTTT. Encoded protein: CASSWGTDTQYF.

In its sample, this clonotype was seen many times. The chain couples TRBV6-2 or TRBV6-3 to TRBJ2-2; the match to TRBD1 covers 9 bases. CDR3 size: 16 residues. CDR1 is MNHEY, CDR2 SVGEGT, per germline. Unmatched junction bases numbered 4, after V lost 2 bases and J lost 3 bases. The CDR3 nucleotides are TGTGCCAGCAGTTACAGGGGGACAGGGTACACCGGGGAGCTGTTTTTT. This sequence encodes CASSYRGTGYTGELFF.

This clonotype has more than one count but fewer than ten. This chain connects TRBV15 to TRBJ2-1; 9 bases match TRBD1. This CDR3 has 16 residues. The V gene end was trimmed by 6 bases and the J gene end by 4 bases; junction bases not matched to a gene: 10. Per the germline V gene, CDR1 is LNHNV and CDR2 is YYDKDF (reference sequence). The CDR3 loop reads CATRDPGQGLYNEQFF. DNA for the CDR3: TGTGCCACCAGAGATCCGGGACAGGGACTTTACAATGAGCAGTTCTTC. Using reference TRBV15 and TRBJ2-1 for the parts outside the CDR3, the full variable domain is DAMVIQNPRYQVTQFGKPVTLSCSQTLNHNVMYWYQQKSSQAPKLLFHYYDKDFNNEADTPDNFQSRRPNTSFCFLDIRSPGLGDTAMYLCATRDPGQGLYNEQFFGPGTRLTVL.

The chain is built from TRBV27 and TRBJ1-5, with a tentative D call TRBD1 (6 bases). V was cut by 6 bases and J by 5 bases, with 17 bases left in between. Looked up from germline, CDR1 is MNHEY and CDR2 is SMNVEV (reference sequence). There are 15 residues in the CDR3. The CDR3 region is CASRLGGAGDQPQHF. Written as DNA, the CDR3 is TGTGCCAGCAGGTTGGGGGGCGCCGGGGATCAGCCCCAGCATTTT.

J is TRBJ2-7 and V is TRBV7-9; 8 nucleotides match TRBD2. The CDR3 contains 14 residues. Germline CDR1 and CDR2: SEHNR and FQNEAQ (reference sequence). V was clipped by 2 bases and J by 2 bases; unmatched bases: 2. The CDR3, as DNA: TGTGCCAGCAGCTTATTCGGGGGGGCCTACGAGCAGTACGTC. Translation gives CASSLFGGAYEQYV.

In its sample, this clonotype was seen a few times. The V and J genes are TRBV7-9 and TRBJ1-3; weak D call: TRBD1 (5 bases). The CDR3 has 13 amino acids. Germline V gene sequence: CDR1 SEHNR, CDR2 FQNEAQ (reference sequence). Trimming removed 10 bases from V and 4 bases from J, with 14 bases in between. The CDR3 DNA reads TGTGCCACCTCCGAGGGGCGCGGAAACACCATATATTTT. It is translated as CATSEGRGNTIYF.

This clonotype was observed a few times. The gene calls are TRBV4-1 and TRBJ2-1, with 12 nucleotides matching TRBD2. V was pared by 0 bases and J by 4 bases, with 1 base of the junction left unmatched. The CDR3 totals 16 residues. Germline V gene lookup returns CDR1 MGHRA and CDR2 YSYEKL. This CDR3 is CASSQEGLAGYNEQFF. The CDR3, as DNA: TGCGCCAGCAGCCAAGAAGGACTAGCGGGGTACAATGAGCAGTTCTTC.